This record looks at one T cell receptor (beta chain) sequence and its context. This clone has more than one count but fewer than ten. Its target antigen remains unknown. Base qualities are not recorded, but no much larger clone differs from it by a single base. The germline V gene encodes CDR1 MDHEN and CDR2 SYDVKM. Inclusive of the bounding cysteine and phenylalanine, the CDR3 is 12 residues long. Left in the record is the CDR3 DNA by itself, 36 bases read in frame from the first base. The germline V end is reduced by 4 bases and the J end by 12 bases; junction bases left unmatched: 6. TCRbeta CDR3 regions were amplified from genomic DNA by means of the immunoSEQ Assay, a bias-controlled multiplex PCR. In the authors' own workflow: The number of nucleated cells in each sample was estimated by amplification of reference gene primers within the assay. Sequence reads were collapsed and filtered to measure the absolute abundance of every unique TCRbeta CDR3 rearrangement. Productive Simpson clonality was computed per sample as the square root of Simpson's diversity index over productive rearrangements. TCRdb's version of the immuneACCESS table is confined to in-frame rearrangements and falls short of the full clone set. An unresolved V gene accounts for under half of the shortfall where checked; the remainder is of unknown origin. The V and J calls and clone size are taken from that table; D and trimming were inferred from the DNA. The sample records 290,000 or so clones, 90% of which are singletons. Clones ranked in the top ten supply 4% to 5.5% of the sample.

Participants in the prospective study were enrolled through a virtual design, were aged roughly 18 to 90 years, and lived in about 25 United States geographic areas. Cohort assignment in the prospective study relied on participant-reported clinical history from a screening survey and a study questionnaire. In the prospective study, whole blood, serum and a nasopharyngeal or oropharyngeal swab were collected from each participant by mobile phlebotomists. Prospective study participants could optionally give additional blood draws and questionnaires over an approximately 2-month period. Before DNA extraction, prospective study blood samples were shipped either frozen or at room temperature. The data derive from a study of blood T cell repertoires in COVID-19 (dated by TCRdb to between 2020 and 2021). With regard to the full study: Samples covering the acute and convalescent phases of COVID-19 were provided by collaborators in the United States, Italy and Spain. The repertoires were made available in a free public database intended to serve as a resource for research on the immune response to SARS-CoV-2. Sample metadata almost always included a de-identified subject ID, COVID-19 status, age in years and sex. The dataset comprised deeply sampled blood TCRbeta repertoires from subjects exposed to, actively infected with, or recovered from COVID-19. The samples were drawn from two sources: the first 160 participants of the ongoing ImmuneRACE study, and approximately 1,300 subjects contributed by 6 global collaborators. The prospective study material was composed of cDNA or gDNA derived from T cells, B-cell-depleted T cells, or PBMCs. Where HLA class I and class II types were available, the types were taken from metadata supplied by the sample provider, not from assay-based typing.

Study-wide findings and limitations: Clinical and demographic metadata were provided uncurated, with the amount varying by source and participant.

Material for sequencing was PBMCs or T cells enriched from blood (not recorded which). The chain employs TRBV28 and TRBJ2-4; the junction holds 7 bases that match TRBD2. The source is a woman aged 18-29 years with acute COVID-19. The DNA sequence is given as TGTGCCAGCAGTTCCCTAGCGGACCGTCAGTACTTC. Translated, it reads CASSSLADRQYF.